Listed below are T cell receptor beta chains from one sample, sequenced in a study of low-dose radiotherapy and immunotherapy resistance in tumors. TCRdb redid the calling of the reads with MiXCR, one entry per CDR3 protein. This sample has approximately 90,000 distinct CDR3 sequences, with roughly a sixth found just once. Sequenced here: PBMCs, sampled before treatment. All receptors derive from a male donor with prostate cancer. Each CDR3 is given with its conserved first and last residue. D genes are given only for firm matches. Not all rows give a size; the values are once, few, many and, for expanded clones, a class.

j_call: TRBJ1-2; v_call: TRBV18; clone_size: few; d_call: TRBD1; cdr3_nt: TGTGCCAGCTCACCGGGACAGGGAACTGGCTACACCTTC; cdr3_aa: CASSPGQGTGYTF
j_call: TRBJ1-3; v_call: TRBV7-9; clone_size: many; d_call: TRBD1; cdr3_nt: TGTGCCAGCAGCCTGGGACAGGGGGCCGGTGGAAACACCATATATTTT; cdr3_aa: CASSLGQGAGGNTIYF
j_call: TRBJ2-5; v_call: TRBV7-2; clone_size: -; d_call: TRBD1; cdr3_nt: TGTGCCAGCAGCGCACAGGGGGGAGGCACCGGGGAGCGCAGGGGGCGCGGGGCGGAGACCCAGTACTTC; cdr3_aa: CASSAQGGGTGERRGRGAETQYF
j_call: TRBJ2-2; v_call: TRBV19; clone_size: many; d_call: -; cdr3_nt: TGTGCCAGTAGCCCGGTCGCGAACACCGGGGAGCTGTTTTTT; cdr3_aa: CASSPVANTGELFF
j_call: TRBJ1-5; v_call: TRBV5-1; clone_size: -; d_call: -; cdr3_nt: TGCGCCAGCAGCTTGGGCCCCTCTAATCAGCCCCAGCATTTT; cdr3_aa: CASSLGPSNQPQHF
j_call: TRBJ2-7; v_call: TRBV5-1; clone_size: many; d_call: TRBD1; cdr3_nt: TGCGCCAGCAGCTTGGGACAGGGGGAGCGTGAGCAGTACTTC; cdr3_aa: CASSLGQGEREQYF
j_call: TRBJ2-2; v_call: TRBV28; clone_size: -; d_call: -; cdr3_nt: TGTGCCAGCAGCCTCGGAGGCCCCGGGGAGCTGTTTTTT; cdr3_aa: CASSLGGPGELFF
j_call: TRBJ2-2; v_call: TRBV3-1; clone_size: few; d_call: -; cdr3_nt: TGTGCCAGCAGCCAGACGGGGTCTCCCGGGGAGCTGTTTTTT; cdr3_aa: CASSQTGSPGELFF
j_call: TRBJ2-3; v_call: TRBV15; clone_size: many; d_call: TRBD2; cdr3_nt: TGTGCCACCAGCAGAGACGTCCGGGAGGGCCGTAGCACAGATACGCAGTATTTT; cdr3_aa: CATSRDVREGRSTDTQYF
j_call: TRBJ2-3; v_call: TRBV7-2; clone_size: many; d_call: TRBD2; cdr3_nt: TGTGCCAGCAGCTACTCCGGGACTAGCGGGGGGTCGAATACGCAGTATTTT; cdr3_aa: CASSYSGTSGGSNTQYF
j_call: TRBJ1-1; v_call: TRBV18; clone_size: many; d_call: TRBD1; cdr3_nt: TGTGCCAGCTCACCAGGGACAGGGGGGAACACTGAAGCTTTCTTT; cdr3_aa: CASSPGTGGNTEAFF
j_call: TRBJ1-2; v_call: TRBV6-2/TRBV6-3; clone_size: many; d_call: -; cdr3_nt: TGTGCCAGCAGAAGGGACAACTATGGCTACACCTTC; cdr3_aa: CASRRDNYGYTF
j_call: TRBJ2-7; v_call: TRBV5-4; clone_size: -; d_call: -; cdr3_nt: TGTGCCAGCAGCACCGGGAGTACCTACGAGCAGTACTTC; cdr3_aa: CASSTGSTYEQYF
j_call: TRBJ2-1; v_call: TRBV7-2; clone_size: many; d_call: -; cdr3_nt: TGTGCCAGCAGCTTAGTCATTGCGAGTGAGCAGTTCTTC; cdr3_aa: CASSLVIASEQFF
j_call: TRBJ1-2; v_call: TRBV11-2; clone_size: many; d_call: -; cdr3_nt: TGTGCCAGCAGCTTAGTAGGCAGGGCAAGCGGCCCCTATGGCTACACCTTC; cdr3_aa: CASSLVGRASGPYGYTF
j_call: TRBJ1-3; v_call: TRBV19; clone_size: many; d_call: -; cdr3_nt: TGTGCCAGTAGTGCGGGGAGCTCTGGAAACACCATATATTTT; cdr3_aa: CASSAGSSGNTIYF
j_call: TRBJ1-1; v_call: TRBV2; clone_size: many; d_call: -; cdr3_nt: TGTGCCAGCAGTGAAGCGCTAGGGGGAAATGAAGCTTTCTTT; cdr3_aa: CASSEALGGNEAFF
j_call: TRBJ2-2; v_call: TRBV6-6; clone_size: many; d_call: -; cdr3_nt: TGTGCCAGCAGTTACCCCCACACCAAAATCACCGGGGAGCTGTTTTTT; cdr3_aa: CASSYPHTKITGELFF
j_call: TRBJ2-1; v_call: TRBV28; clone_size: many; d_call: -; cdr3_nt: TGTGCCAGCAGGCTAGGGGACAATGAGCAGTTCTTC; cdr3_aa: CASRLGDNEQFF
j_call: TRBJ2-3; v_call: TRBV6-1; clone_size: -; d_call: -; cdr3_nt: TGTGCCATCAAGGGGGGAACTAGCACAGATACGCAGTATTTT; cdr3_aa: CAIKGGTSTDTQYF
j_call: TRBJ1-2; v_call: TRBV5-4; clone_size: many; d_call: -; cdr3_nt: TGTGCCAGCAGCCGGCGGGGAAACGATGGCTACACCTTC; cdr3_aa: CASSRRGNDGYTF
j_call: TRBJ1-5; v_call: TRBV6-2/TRBV6-3; clone_size: many; d_call: -; cdr3_nt: TGTGCCAGCAGGGCGAGATATAGCAATCAGCCCCAGCATTTT; cdr3_aa: CASRARYSNQPQHF
j_call: TRBJ2-1; v_call: TRBV12-3/TRBV12-4; clone_size: -; d_call: -; cdr3_nt: TGTGCCAGCAGCCCTGGCCCCTACGAGCAGTTCTTC; cdr3_aa: CASSPGPYEQFF
j_call: TRBJ1-1; v_call: TRBV7-9; clone_size: many; d_call: -; cdr3_nt: TGTGCCAGCAGCTCGGTTTACATGAACACTGAAGCTTTCTTT; cdr3_aa: CASSSVYMNTEAFF
j_call: TRBJ2-7; v_call: TRBV30; clone_size: -; d_call: -; cdr3_nt: TGTGCCTGGAGCGTAAGGACCGGGGGAGCTATCCCTCGGGGGCAGTACTTC; cdr3_aa: CAWSVRTGGAIPRGQYF
j_call: TRBJ1-4; v_call: TRBV2; clone_size: -; d_call: -; cdr3_nt: -; cdr3_aa: CASKSRTDTNEKLFFFFF
j_call: TRBJ2-2; v_call: TRBV24-1; clone_size: few; d_call: -; cdr3_nt: TGTGCCACCAGTAAGCGCCCCGGGGAGCTGTTTTTT; cdr3_aa: CATSKRPGELFF
j_call: TRBJ2-7; v_call: TRBV5-1; clone_size: many; d_call: -; cdr3_nt: TGCGCCAGCAGCTTGGGGACTCGGGACGAGCAGTACTTC; cdr3_aa: CASSLGTRDEQYF
j_call: TRBJ2-7; v_call: TRBV6-2/TRBV6-3; clone_size: many; d_call: TRBD2; cdr3_nt: TGTGCCAGCAGTATAGCGGGCGAGCAGTACTTC; cdr3_aa: CASSIAGEQYF
j_call: TRBJ1-3; v_call: TRBV6-2/TRBV6-3; clone_size: many; d_call: -; cdr3_nt: TGTGCCAGCAGGGCGTCGGGCTCTGGAAACACCATATATTTT; cdr3_aa: CASRASGSGNTIYF
j_call: TRBJ2-1; v_call: TRBV29-1; clone_size: many; d_call: TRBD2; cdr3_nt: TGCAGCGTTTCTCAAGCGGGGGATTACAATGAGCAGTTCTTC; cdr3_aa: CSVSQAGDYNEQFF
j_call: TRBJ2-1; v_call: TRBV5-6; clone_size: many; d_call: -; cdr3_nt: TGTGCCAGCAGCGAGGGGGAGAGTCTCTACAATGAGCAGTTCTTC; cdr3_aa: CASSEGESLYNEQFF
j_call: TRBJ1-5; v_call: TRBV7-9; clone_size: -; d_call: -; cdr3_nt: TGTGCCAGCAGCTTCTCAGGGAACAATCAGCCCCAGCATTTT; cdr3_aa: CASSFSGNNQPQHF
j_call: TRBJ2-3; v_call: TRBV18; clone_size: many; d_call: TRBD2; cdr3_nt: TGTGCCAGCTCACCTAACGGGGGGGATACGCAGTATTTT; cdr3_aa: CASSPNGGDTQYF
j_call: TRBJ2-3; v_call: TRBV7-2; clone_size: many; d_call: -; cdr3_nt: TGTGCCAGCAGTTTCGAGGTGGGGCGGGGCACAGATACGCAGTATTTT; cdr3_aa: CASSFEVGRGTDTQYF
j_call: TRBJ2-2; v_call: TRBV20-1; clone_size: many; d_call: -; cdr3_nt: TGCAGTGCTAGGGACTTCGCGAACACCGGGGAGCTGTTTTTT; cdr3_aa: CSARDFANTGELFF
j_call: TRBJ2-3; v_call: TRBV11-2; clone_size: many; d_call: TRBD2; cdr3_nt: TGTGCCAGCAGCTTAGAGCGGGGGGGCCAGTATACGCAGTATTTT; cdr3_aa: CASSLERGGQYTQYF
j_call: TRBJ2-7; v_call: TRBV5-4; clone_size: -; d_call: TRBD1; cdr3_nt: TGTGCCAGCAGCCCAGCCGGGACAGCTTCCTACGAGCAGTACTTC; cdr3_aa: CASSPAGTASYEQYF
j_call: TRBJ2-7; v_call: TRBV6-9; clone_size: many; d_call: -; cdr3_nt: TGTGCCAGCGACGACACAGCTGATTACGAGCAGTACTTC; cdr3_aa: CASDDTADYEQYF
j_call: TRBJ2-5; v_call: TRBV5-1; clone_size: many; d_call: -; cdr3_nt: TGCGCCAGCAGCTTTTTGCCCCAAGAGACCCAGTACTTC; cdr3_aa: CASSFLPQETQYF
j_call: TRBJ1-1; v_call: TRBV4-1; clone_size: many; d_call: -; cdr3_nt: TGCGCCAGCAGCCAAGTTTTAGGGGACGTTAACACTGAAGCTTTCTTT; cdr3_aa: CASSQVLGDVNTEAFF
j_call: TRBJ1-1; v_call: TRBV19; clone_size: many; d_call: TRBD1; cdr3_nt: TGTGCCAGTAGTATGGGGACAGTGAACACTGAAGCTTTCTTT; cdr3_aa: CASSMGTVNTEAFF
j_call: TRBJ1-5; v_call: TRBV12-3/TRBV12-4; clone_size: many; d_call: -; cdr3_nt: TGTGCCAGCAGTGACAGGTGGGGGGATCAGCCCCAGCATTTT; cdr3_aa: CASSDRWGDQPQHF
j_call: TRBJ1-2; v_call: TRBV11-1; clone_size: many; d_call: -; cdr3_nt: TGTGCCAGCAGCTCGGACCGTTTTAACTATGGCTACACCTTC; cdr3_aa: CASSSDRFNYGYTF
j_call: TRBJ2-1; v_call: TRBV27; clone_size: many; d_call: TRBD2; cdr3_nt: TGTGCCAGCAGATTAGCGGGGGGGCCGGGTGAGCAGTTCTTC; cdr3_aa: CASRLAGGPGEQFF
j_call: TRBJ1-1; v_call: TRBV30; clone_size: many; d_call: TRBD1; cdr3_nt: TGTGCCATCGCCCGGGACAGGCCGACAGCGGCTTTCTTT; cdr3_aa: CAIARDRPTAAFF
j_call: TRBJ2-1; v_call: TRBV3-1; clone_size: -; d_call: -; cdr3_nt: TGTGCCAGCAGCCAAGACACCGTGAGGAGGGCTGGGCAGTTCTTC; cdr3_aa: CASSQDTVRRAGQFF
j_call: TRBJ2-7; v_call: TRBV30; clone_size: many; d_call: TRBD1; cdr3_nt: TGTGCCTGGAGTGGCCCCCGGACAGGGTCCCACGAGCAGTACTTC; cdr3_aa: CAWSGPRTGSHEQYF
j_call: TRBJ2-2; v_call: TRBV9; clone_size: -; d_call: -; cdr3_nt: TGTGCCAGCAGCGTAGGGACAGAGAACACCGGGGAGCTGTTTTTT; cdr3_aa: CASSVGTENTGELFF
j_call: TRBJ1-3; v_call: TRBV20-1; clone_size: many; d_call: TRBD1; cdr3_nt: TGCAGTGCTAGAGATCAGGGACAGGGTGGTGGAAACACCATATATTTT; cdr3_aa: CSARDQGQGGGNTIYF
j_call: TRBJ1-2; v_call: TRBV28; clone_size: few; d_call: -; cdr3_nt: TGTGCCAGTGGGCGTCCCTTCTATGGCTACACCTTC; cdr3_aa: CASGRPFYGYTF
j_call: TRBJ2-2; v_call: TRBV11-3; clone_size: many; d_call: -; cdr3_nt: TGTGCCAGCAGCTTTGTGAGCACCGGGGAGCTGTTTTTT; cdr3_aa: CASSFVSTGELFF
j_call: TRBJ2-7; v_call: TRBV3-1; clone_size: many; d_call: TRBD1; cdr3_nt: TGTGCCAGCAGCCCCCGACAGGGATCGGACTACGAGCAGTACTTC; cdr3_aa: CASSPRQGSDYEQYF